These T cell receptor beta chains were read from a single sample in a study of patients and donors after allogeneic stem cell transplantation. TCRdb processed the RT-PCR reads anew with MiXCR; each CDR3 protein has one entry. This table holds about 23,000 distinct CDR3 sequences, around 30% found once. Sequenced sample: blood, either unsorted or a sorted T cell fraction (not recorded which). Receptors were obtained from a human donor who was either an allogeneic HSCT recipient or a stem cell or donor lymphocyte infusion donor (not recorded which). It is not recorded whose cells these are; they may come from a transplant donor. Each CDR3 is given with its conserved first and last residue. Fields, in order: J gene, clone size, D gene, V gene, CDR3 protein, CDR3 DNA. A D gene is named only where the DNA matches it firmly. Clone size is stated in some rows and not others, as once, few, many or a class when expanded.

J gene: TRBJ2-5; clone size: few; D gene: NA; V gene: TRBV29-1; CDR3 protein: CSVEPPWTKETQYF; CDR3 DNA: TGCAGCGTCGAACCTCCTTGGACCAAAGAGACCCAGTACTTC
J gene: TRBJ1-5; clone size: many; D gene: NA; V gene: TRBV29-1; CDR3 protein: CSVLDSYSNQPQHF; CDR3 DNA: TGCAGCGTTCTCGACAGCTATAGCAATCAGCCCCAGCATTTT
J gene: TRBJ1-6; clone size: NA; D gene: NA; V gene: TRBV5-1; CDR3 protein: CASSLSGNNSPLHF; CDR3 DNA: TGCGCCAGCAGCTTGTCAGGAAATAATTCACCCCTCCACTTT
J gene: TRBJ2-7; clone size: few; D gene: TRBD1; V gene: TRBV10-3; CDR3 protein: CAGGQRDSPYEQYF; CDR3 DNA: TGTGCCGGGGGACAACGGGACAGCCCCTACGAGCAGTACTTC
J gene: TRBJ2-3; clone size: NA; D gene: TRBD2; V gene: TRBV7-9; CDR3 protein: CASSLALAGADTQYF; CDR3 DNA: TGTGCCAGCAGCTTAGCTCTAGCGGGTGCAGATACGCAGTATTTT
J gene: TRBJ1-1; clone size: few; D gene: NA; V gene: TRBV6-6; CDR3 protein: CASSYSLNTEAFF; CDR3 DNA: TGTGCCAGCAGTTACTCTTTGAACACTGAAGCTTTCTTT
J gene: TRBJ1-2; clone size: NA; D gene: NA; V gene: TRBV4-1; CDR3 protein: CASSSFLGSYTF; CDR3 DNA: TGCGCCAGCAGCTCCTTTTTAGGGAGCTACACCTTC
J gene: TRBJ2-7; clone size: once; D gene: NA; V gene: TRBV3-1; CDR3 protein: CASSQHPPPYEQYF; CDR3 DNA: TGTGCCAGCAGCCAGCATCCGCCCCCCTACGAGCAGTACTTC
J gene: TRBJ1-6; clone size: many; D gene: NA; V gene: TRBV29-1; CDR3 protein: CSAPTGTQSNSPLHF; CDR3 DNA: TGCAGCGCTCCAACCGGGACGCAGTCTAATTCACCCCTCCACTTT
J gene: TRBJ1-5; clone size: few; D gene: NA; V gene: TRBV12-3/TRBV12-4; CDR3 protein: CASGGSQPQHF; CDR3 DNA: TGTGCCAGCGGGGGTTCTCAGCCCCAGCATTTT
J gene: TRBJ1-4; clone size: NA; D gene: TRBD1; V gene: TRBV30; CDR3 protein: CAWSPGQVVDEKLFF; CDR3 DNA: TGTGCCTGGAGTCCCGGACAGGTGGTCGATGAAAAACTGTTTTTT
J gene: TRBJ1-1; clone size: NA; D gene: NA; V gene: TRBV5-1; CDR3 protein: CASSLHDSTEAFF; CDR3 DNA: TGCGCCAGCAGCTTGCACGACAGCACTGAAGCTTTCTTT
J gene: TRBJ2-3; clone size: few; D gene: TRBD2; V gene: TRBV7-7; CDR3 protein: CASSLASGGTDTQYF; CDR3 DNA: TGTGCTAGCAGCTTAGCTAGCGGGGGCACAGATACGCAGTATTTT
J gene: TRBJ1-2; clone size: few; D gene: NA; V gene: TRBV7-9; CDR3 protein: CASSIDSYYGYTF; CDR3 DNA: TGTGCCAGCAGCATCGACAGTTACTATGGCTACACCTTC
J gene: TRBJ2-5; clone size: few; D gene: NA; V gene: TRBV3-1; CDR3 protein: CASSQGAGTQYF; CDR3 DNA: TGTGCCAGCAGCCAAGGGGCCGGGACCCAGTACTTC
J gene: TRBJ1-6; clone size: NA; D gene: NA; V gene: TRBV20-1; CDR3 protein: CSARGASSYNSPLHF; CDR3 DNA: TGCAGTGCTAGGGGGGCGAGCTCCTATAATTCACCCCTCCACTTT
J gene: TRBJ2-5; clone size: NA; D gene: NA; V gene: TRBV4-3; CDR3 protein: CASSPGGGETQYF; CDR3 DNA: TGCGCCAGCAGCCCCGGCGGGGGCGAGACCCAGTACTTC
J gene: TRBJ1-5; clone size: NA; D gene: TRBD1; V gene: TRBV6-5; CDR3 protein: CASSYRTGRNQPQHF; CDR3 DNA: TGTGCCAGCAGTTATAGGACAGGGAGGAATCAGCCCCAGCATTTT
J gene: TRBJ1-1; clone size: few; D gene: NA; V gene: TRBV6-5; CDR3 protein: CASSPTGAVNTEAFF; CDR3 DNA: TGTGCCAGCAGTCCGACAGGTGCTGTGAACACTGAAGCTTTCTTT
J gene: TRBJ1-5; clone size: many; D gene: NA; V gene: TRBV6-6; CDR3 protein: CASRAQENQPQHF; CDR3 DNA: TGTGCCAGCAGGGCACAGGAAAATCAGCCCCAGCATTTT